The text below deals with one TCR beta chain. This sample was taken from a study of blood T cell repertoires in COVID-19. Whole-study context: The United States, Italy and Spain provided the acute and convalescent COVID-19 samples. T cells, B-cell-depleted T cells, or PBMCs supplied cDNA or gDNA.

With 10 bases removed from V and 5 bases from J, the gap between germline ends came to 14 bases. The length of the CDR3 is 12 residues. Authors' data handling: Amplification from reference gene primers served as the basis for estimated nucleated cell counts. Produced via immunoSEQ multiplex PCR; TCRdb's table is partial and in-frame only. V, J and clone size were drawn from that table, and D and trimming were deduced from the DNA. The sample has roughly 280,000 clones; about nine tenths are singletons. This chain links TRBV12-3 or TRBV12-4 with TRBJ1-2; TRBD1 might be the D (5 bases). The sample comprised peripheral blood. The TCR originated in a man between 50 and 59 years old with acute or convalescent COVID-19. The CDR3 is CATGGTVYGYTF. CDR3 nucleotides: TGTGCCACCGGGGGGACGGTTTATGGCTACACCTTC.